The 22 T cell receptor beta chains given below trace back to one sample, sequenced in a study of early T cells in non-severe SARS-CoV-2 infection. TCRdb fed the 5' RACE reads into MiXCR, producing one record per CDR3 protein. The sample yields some 80,000 distinct CDR3 sequences, roughly 4.7% seen once. Here the sequenced sample was whole blood, taken at baseline. These receptor sequences come from an adult who was a healthcare worker with PCR-confirmed SARS-CoV-2 infection or an uninfected control (not recorded which).

This clonotype came up many times. The V call is TRBV10-2, the J call TRBJ2-1; 10 nucleotides agree with TRBD2. This CDR3 comprises 14 residues. Trimming removed 6 bases from V and 8 bases from J; junction bases left unmatched: 7. CDR1 is WSHSY, CDR2 SAAADI, per germline. The CDR3 region has the DNA TGCGCCAGCAGCCCGGGACTAGCGAGCGATGAGCAGTTCTTC. The encoded protein is CASSPGLASDEQFF.

The chain combines TRBV2 with TRBJ2-7; D may be TRBD1 (6 bases). The V end was cut by 6 bases, the J end by 0 bases, with 12 bases between. Germline assignment: CDR1 SNHLY and CDR2 FYNNEI. The CDR3 loop spans 14 amino acids. The CDR3 reads CASRSTGSSYEQYF. The CDR3 DNA sequence: TGTGCCAGCAGATCGACAGGTAGCTCCTACGAGCAGTACTTC.

A few counts support this clonotype. This chain connects TRBV9 to TRBJ2-2; 9 nucleotides agree with TRBD2. The V gene's germline CDR1 is SGDLS and CDR2 YYNGEE. The CDR3 extends over 16 amino acids. The ends lost 4 bases at V and 6 bases at J; junction bases unmatched: 10. The CDR3 region is CASSTYGTSLSGELFF. In nucleotides, the CDR3 is TGTGCCAGCAGCACCTATGGGACTAGCCTTTCCGGGGAGCTGTTTTTT.

This chain joins TRBV20-1 and TRBJ1-4; D is undetermined. V was trimmed by 3 bases and J by 3 bases, leaving 8 bases between them. This CDR3 is built from 13 residues. The germline CDR1 and CDR2 sequences are DFQATT and SNEGSKA (reference sequence). The CDR3 DNA reads TGCAGTGCTAGCGGACCGGCTAATGAAAAACTGTTTTTT. Translating gives CSASGPANEKLFF.

This clonotype appeared a few times. The V call is TRBV28, the J call TRBJ2-5, with 13 positions matching TRBD2. Per the germline V gene, CDR1 is MDHEN and CDR2 is SYDVKM. With 3 bases clipped from V and 4 bases from J, the junction kept 2 bases outside the gene matches. The CDR3 is 15 amino acids. The CDR3 loop is CASSLRLAGGETQYF. The DNA of the CDR3 is TGTGCCAGCAGTTTGAGACTAGCGGGGGGAGAGACCCAGTACTTC.

This clonotype appeared many times. The chain carries TRBV5-1 and TRBJ2-3; D uncertain. Germline CDR1 reads SGHRS; CDR2 reads YFSETQ. This CDR3 comprises 13 residues. The ends were cut back, 0 bases at V and 3 bases at J, with 5 bases in the middle. The CDR3 DNA reads as TGCGCCAGCAGCTTGGGACGGACAGATACGCAGTATTTT. Amino acids: CASSLGRTDTQYF.

The rearrangement uses TRBV25-1 and TRBJ2-7; no clear D. Germline V gene data show CDR1 as MGHDK and CDR2 as SYGVNS. The V and J ends lost 6 bases and 9 bases respectively, with 15 bases between them. The CDR3 consists of 12 residues. CDR3 bases: TGTGCCAGCAGAGATTCAGTAGTCTCGCAGTACTTC. It specifies CASRDSVVSQYF.

This clonotype showed up just a few times. The chain carries TRBV6-2 or TRBV6-3 and TRBJ2-7; 12 nucleotides line up with TRBD2. J was trimmed by 5 bases and V by 6 bases; bases with no gene match: 5. Per germline, CDR1 MNHEY and CDR2 SVGEGT. The CDR3 sequence is 14 residues long. In DNA form, the CDR3 reads TGTGCCAGCAGGCTGACTAGCGGGGGCCACGAGCAGTACTTC. Amino acid sequence: CASRLTSGGHEQYF.

The rearrangement links TRBV10-2 to TRBJ1-2; D perhaps matches TRBD1 (5 bases). Trimming pared 3 bases from V and 4 bases from J, leaving 9 bases between. Germline CDR1 reads WSHSY; CDR2 reads SAAADI. The length of the CDR3 is 13 residues. DNA of the CDR3: TGCGCCAGCAGTGAAGGGACCTTCTATGGCTACACCTTC. The encoded protein is CASSEGTFYGYTF.

This clonotype occurred many times. The V gene is TRBV18, the J gene TRBJ1-2, with a tentative D call TRBD1 (5 bases). V shed 0 bases and J shed 5 bases, with 7 bases lying between them. Germline lookup yields CDR1 KGHSH and CDR2 LQKENI. The CDR3 is 13 residues long. CDR3 coding DNA: TGTGCCAGCTCACCACCGGGGACTTATGGCTACACCTTC. Protein: CASSPPGTYGYTF. The full variable domain, in which reference TRBV18 and TRBJ1-2 provide the parts outside the CDR3, is NAGVMQNPRHLVRRRGQEARLRCSPMKGHSHVYWYRQLPEEGLKFMVYLQKENIIDESGMPKERFSAEFPKEGPSILRIQQVVRGDSAAYFCASSPPGTYGYTFGSGTRLTVV.

V gene TRBV5-1 combines with J gene TRBJ1-5; possibly TRBD1 for D (5 bases). V was cut by 4 bases and J by 8 bases, with 13 bases left in between. Germline lookup yields CDR1 SGHRS and CDR2 YFSETQ. The CDR3 has 13 amino acids. DNA of the CDR3: TGCGCCAGCAGCCCCCGGGGGAGGGAGCCCCAGCATTTT. Its translation is CASSPRGREPQHF.

This clonotype was found many times. The genes are TRBV4-1 and TRBJ2-3; D remains unclear. Germline lookup yields CDR1 MGHRA and CDR2 YSYEKL. Trimming stripped 1 base from V and 2 bases from J, with 19 bases between. The CDR3 totals 18 residues. CDR3 DNA: TGCGCCAGCAGCCAAGGGCTGGCCTTCGGTTCCAACACAGATACGCAGTATTTT. It yields the protein CASSQGLAFGSNTDTQYF.

This clonotype was seen at least ten times. The chain carries TRBV3-1 and TRBJ2-2; D possibly corresponds to TRBD1 (6 bases). V lost 0 bases and J lost 5, with 13 bases in between. Germline values: CDR1 LGHDT, CDR2 YNNKEL (reference sequence). The CDR3 has 16 amino acids. The CDR3 is CASSQELGAWTGELFF. The CDR3 coding sequence is TGTGCCAGCAGCCAAGAGCTGGGGGCGTGGACCGGGGAGCTGTTTTTT.

This clonotype was observed many times. The CDR3 sequence is CASSSTAGGPDTQYF. In DNA form, the CDR3 reads TGTGCCAGCAGCTCCACAGCGGGAGGGCCAGATACGCAGTATTTT. The chain couples TRBV7-9 to TRBJ2-3; 10 nucleotides match TRBD2. Trimming took 4 bases from V and 4 from J; bases not matched to a gene: 5. The CDR3 has 15 amino acids. The germline V gene has CDR1 SEHNR and CDR2 FQNEAQ (reference sequence).

This clonotype was recorded many times. The rearrangement joins TRBV20-1 to TRBJ2-7; 10 bases line up with TRBD1. The germline V gene has CDR1 DFQATT and CDR2 SNEGSKA (reference sequence). Trimming cost V 5 bases and J 4 bases; bases outside gene matches: 8. The CDR3 loop spans 14 amino acids. This chain's CDR3 is CSALGQGTFYEQYF. The CDR3 DNA sequence: TGCAGTGCTTTGGGACAGGGGACGTTTTACGAGCAGTACTTC.

This clonotype was observed a handful of times. The J gene is TRBJ1-1, the V gene TRBV6-5; the D gene is possibly TRBD1 (5 bases). The germline gives CDR1 MNHEY, CDR2 SVGAGI. Trimming left V 2 bases short and J 7 bases short, with 11 bases between. The CDR3 loop spans 13 amino acids. In DNA, the CDR3 is TGTGCCAGCAGTTACCCCCAGGGAGTTGAAGCTTTCTTT. Translation gives CASSYPQGVEAFF.

This clonotype was counted once. Because it lacks the conserved phenylalanine or tryptophan at the end, this CDR3 is likely a read error. This rearrangement joins TRBV6-4 to TRBJ2-7, with TRBD2 identical over 8 bases. V was clipped by 6 bases and J by 2 bases; unmatched bases: 6. CDR3 length: 14 residues. Per germline, CDR1 MRHNA and CDR2 SNTAGT. CDR3 residues: CASRGTSGAYEQYL. DNA of the CDR3: TGTGCCAGCAGGGGAACTAGCGGTGCCTACGAGCAGTACTTA.

This chain uses TRBV9 with TRBJ1-2; no reliable D call. CDR3 size: 15 residues. V dropped 4 bases and J dropped 3 bases, with 16 bases sitting between them. Germline assignment: CDR1 SGDLS and CDR2 YYNGEE. The DNA for the CDR3 is TGTGCCAGCAGCTCAAGGGCCTTTAATGACTATGGCTACACCTTC. This sequence encodes CASSSRAFNDYGYTF. Complete variable domain (other parts from reference TRBV9 and TRBJ1-2): DSGVTQTPKHLITATGQRVTLRCSPRSGDLSVYWYQQSLDQGLQFLIQYYNGEERAKGNILERFSAQQFPDLHSELNLSSLELGDSALYFCASSSRAFNDYGYTFGSGTRLTVV.

V and J are TRBV6-2 or TRBV6-3 and TRBJ1-6; TRBD1 matches at 7 bases. The CDR3 consists of 16 residues. The V gene's germline CDR1 is MNHEY and CDR2 SVGEGT. Trimming took 2 bases from V and 7 from J; bases not matched to a gene: 8. CDR3 sequence: CASSYVMGQLNSPLHF. The CDR3, as DNA: TGTGCCAGCAGTTACGTTATGGGACAGCTCAATTCACCCCTCCACTTT.

The chain joins TRBV6-2 or TRBV6-3 to TRBJ1-2; tentative D call: TRBD1 (6 bases). This CDR3 is built from 15 residues. Germline loops: CDR1 MNHEY, CDR2 SVGEGT. The V gene lost 0 bases and the J gene lost 6 bases, with 14 bases spanning the gap. Here the CDR3 DNA reads TGTGCCAGCAGTTACTCGTTGGGGGGCATCGATGGCTACACCTTC. Amino acid sequence: CASSYSLGGIDGYTF.

This clonotype was counted at least ten times. The V call is TRBV6-2 or TRBV6-3, the J call TRBJ2-7; D uncertain. The CDR3 totals 13 residues. V was trimmed by 4 bases and J by 0 bases, leaving 7 bases between them. Germline V gene lookup returns CDR1 MNHEY and CDR2 SVGEGT. The CDR3 here is CASSSPNSYEQYF. The CDR3 DNA reads TGTGCCAGCAGTTCCCCGAACTCCTACGAGCAGTACTTC.

This clonotype was recorded many times. This chain joins TRBV19 and TRBJ1-1; 9 bases align to TRBD1. V lost 6 bases and J lost 2; bases outside the gene matches: 4. This CDR3 is 14 amino acids long. Germline values: CDR1 LNHDA, CDR2 SQIVND (reference sequence). The CDR3 reads CASSRQGVNTEAFF. The CDR3 region has the DNA TGTGCCAGTAGCCGACAGGGGGTTAACACTGAAGCTTTCTTT.